This TCR beta chain derives from a study of T cells expressing NK-cell markers. The overall study: All TCR beta repertoires analysed originated from sorted CD3+CD56+NKG2C+, CD3+CD56+NKG2C- and CD3+CD56-NKG2C+ T cells. Serological testing identified seven of the eight sequenced donors as HCMV-seropositive and one as seronegative.

This CDR3 has 14 amino acids. Germline CDR1 and CDR2: SGHRS and YFSETQ. On this clonotype itself: Antigen: not known.

No DNA is given; TCRdb re-called the 5' RACE reads and lists each CDR3 protein once. The ten most abundant clones cover around 4.2% of a sample with around 260,000 distinct CDR3 sequences. Points from the study as a whole: The study found these clonotypes also leading the CD3+CD56-NKG2C+ fraction in a few donors.

V usage is TRBV5-1 and J usage is TRBJ1-1; TCRdb's D call of TRBD1 is untestable without DNA. The receptor was isolated from a woman aged 18-70 years in good health. Sequencing was performed on blood T cells: a sorted CD56 or NKG2C T cell subset, CD4+ or CD8+ T cells, or bulk PBMC T cells (not recorded which). The CDR3 here is CASSPTGVNTEAFF.